This T cell receptor (beta chain) was captured in a study of shared clonotypes between healthy human individuals. Study-wide findings and caveats: Sorted-subset sequencing was shown by rarefaction to be incomplete despite large depth. Across a handful of donors, naive CD4 shared 4.5% to 6%, naive CD8 approximately 3.5%, memory CD4 more than 2%, memory CD8 about 0.38%.

The CDR3 has 14 residues. The V gene lost 1 base and the J gene lost 4 bases, with 9 bases spanning the gap. Germline V CDR1 and CDR2: MNHEY, SMNVEV (reference sequence). Data came from immunoSEQ multiplex PCR; TCRdb stores just in-frame clones and leaves some out. This table has about 2.3 million clones, more than 85% appearing once. For this clone: Its cognate antigen is unknown.

Partitioning of CD4+ cells yielded a CD45RA+ naive subset and a CD45RA-negative memory subset. This sequence joins TRBV27 and TRBJ2-3; D gene ambiguous. Material: naive CD4+ T cells from PBMCs. Subset in this sample: CD45RA+ positively selected. The receptor's source is a young man in good health. Some clones in this sample may be carry-over from other donors' samples. The CDR3 here is CASSLWVAPDTQYF. DNA of the CDR3: TGTGCCAGCAGTTTATGGGTAGCCCCAGATACGCAGTATTTT.